This TCR beta chain was found in a study of T cell responses to AZD1222 COVID-19 vaccine. Profiled with immunoSEQ multiplex PCR; TCRdb holds only in-frame clones, not every one. The table has about 79,000 clones, about 90% seen once; the top ten hold 7% to 8.5%. Germline V gene data show CDR1 as MGHDK and CDR2 as SYGVNS. Trimming left V 1 base short and J 0 bases short, with 10 bases between. CDR3 length: 16 residues. V and J are TRBV25-1 and TRBJ2-1, with D maybe TRBD1 (5 bases). The clonotype originates from an adult in good health. This material consisted of peripheral blood, taken on day 0 of MenACWY control vaccination. CDR3 coding DNA: TGTGCCAGCAGTGAATCCGCTGACAGCTCCTACAATGAGCAGTTCTTC. Its translation is CASSESADSSYNEQFF. Supplemented by reference TRBV25-1 and TRBJ2-1, the full variable domain reads EADIYQTPRYLVIGTGKKITLECSQTMGHDKMYWYQQDPGMELHLIHYSYGVNSTEKGDLSSESTVSRIRTEHFPLTLESARPSHTSQYLCASSESADSSYNEQFFGPGTRLTVL.